This T cell receptor (beta chain) was sequenced in a study of shared clonotypes between healthy human individuals. Study-level results: Unshared clonotypes carried lower generation probabilities than those common to all four donors. The sharing of 5% to 6.5% of naive CD4 clonotypes was seen across a few donors.

In its sample, this clone was seen once. Its antigen is still unknown. The CDR3 contains 14 residues. Looked up from germline, CDR1 is LNHDA and CDR2 is SQIVND (reference sequence). V was pared by 3 bases and J by 4 bases, with 9 bases between. Using immunoSEQ multiplex PCR, the repertoire was profiled, and TCRdb retains in-frame clones only, with some absent. The table records over a million clones, more than 95% of them present only once. The chain carries TRBV19 and TRBJ2-2, with D possibly matching TRBD2 (7 bases). Sequenced sample: naive CD4+ T cells sorted from blood. Subset defined: CD45RA+ positively selected. This receptor was taken from a man aged 30-40 years in good health. CDR3 in amino acids: CASSMRGPTGELFF. For the CDR3, the DNA is TGTGCCAGTAGTATGCGGGGGCCCACCGGGGAGCTGTTTTTT.